The 4 T cell receptor beta chains below were found in one sample sequenced in a study of molecular identifiers for immune sequencing clone quantification. MiXCR, run by TCRdb on the PCR reads, gives a single entry per CDR3 protein. This sample has approximately 550,000 distinct CDR3 sequences, with about a fifth found just once. The sample taken for sequencing was naive CD8+ T cells from blood, with Jurkat cell RNA spiked in. The subset denotes: FACS-sorted CD8+CD4-CCR7+CD45RA+ naive T cells. These receptor sequences come from a human donor in good health. Some libraries in this study had Jurkat cell RNA spiked in.

There are a few counts of this clonotype. This sequence joins TRBV27 and TRBJ1-2, with 9 bases identical to TRBD1. J gave up 7 bases and V 3 bases, and 15 bases lay outside the gene matches. Germline CDR1 MNHEY, CDR2 SMNVEV (reference sequence). This CDR3 comprises 17 residues. CDR3 nucleotide sequence: TGTGCCAGCAGTTTTCAATACAGGGGGCCCCAGGTTGTTGGCTACACCTTC. Translation: CASSFQYRGPQVVGYTF.

This clonotype came up once. Since a much larger clone is just one base distant, this may be a read error. The chain has TRBV20-1 and TRBJ1-3; D might be TRBD1 (6 bases). The length of the CDR3 is 17 residues. In germline, CDR1 is DFQATT, CDR2 SNEGSKA (reference sequence). The CDR3 DNA reads TGCAGTGCTAGGTCCCTCTTGACAGGCGGCTCTGGAAACACCGTATATTTT. Protein product: CSARSLLTGGSGNTVYF.

V and J are TRBV6-6 and TRBJ2-2; the D gene could be TRBD1 or TRBD2 (5 bases each). The CDR3 sequence is 16 residues long. Trimming stripped 7 bases from V and 2 bases from J, with 17 bases between. Germline CDR1 and CDR2: MNHNY and SVGAGI (reference sequence). CDR3 residues: CASIPSSGPNTGELFF. In nucleotides, the CDR3 is TGTGCCAGCATCCCCTCTTCGGGGCCTAACACCGGGGAGCTGTTTTTT.

In its sample, this clonotype was seen many times. The chain combines TRBV5-6 with TRBJ2-7; D gene uncertain. V gave up 1 base and J gave up 3 bases, with 8 bases separating them. Germline V gene sequence: CDR1 SGHDT, CDR2 YYEEEE. The CDR3 loop spans 13 amino acids. The DNA of the CDR3 is TGTGCCAGCAGCTTGTTCGAGGACTACGAGCAGTACTTC. Protein: CASSLFEDYEQYF.